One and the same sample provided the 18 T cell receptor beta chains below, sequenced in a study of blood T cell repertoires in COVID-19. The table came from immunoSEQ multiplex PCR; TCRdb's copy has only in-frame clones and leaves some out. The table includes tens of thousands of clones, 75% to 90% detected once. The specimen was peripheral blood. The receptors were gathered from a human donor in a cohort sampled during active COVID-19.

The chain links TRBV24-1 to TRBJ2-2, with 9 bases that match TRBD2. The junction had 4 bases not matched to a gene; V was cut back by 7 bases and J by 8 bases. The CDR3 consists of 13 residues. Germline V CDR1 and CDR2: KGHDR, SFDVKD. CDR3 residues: CATRRTSVGELFF. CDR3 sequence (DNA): TGTGCCACCAGACGGACTAGCGTAGGGGAGCTGTTTTTT.

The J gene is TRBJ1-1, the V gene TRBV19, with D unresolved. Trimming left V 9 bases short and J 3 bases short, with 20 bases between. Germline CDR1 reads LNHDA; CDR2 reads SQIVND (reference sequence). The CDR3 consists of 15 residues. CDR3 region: CASWGGEVLDTEAFF. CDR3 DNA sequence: TGTGCCAGCTGGGGAGGCGAAGTACTCGACACTGAAGCTTTCTTT.

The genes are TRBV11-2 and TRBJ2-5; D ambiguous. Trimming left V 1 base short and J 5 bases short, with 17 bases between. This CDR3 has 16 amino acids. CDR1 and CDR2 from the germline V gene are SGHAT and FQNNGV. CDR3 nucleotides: TGTGCCAGCAGCTTAGGCGCACAGCCCCTTGGGGAGACCCAGTACTTC. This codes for CASSLGAQPLGETQYF.

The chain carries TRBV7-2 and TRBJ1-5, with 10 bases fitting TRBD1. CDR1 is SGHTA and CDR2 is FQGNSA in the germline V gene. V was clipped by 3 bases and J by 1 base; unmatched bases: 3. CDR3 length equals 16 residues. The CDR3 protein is CASSFDRGLSNQPQHF. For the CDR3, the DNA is TGTGCCAGCAGCTTTGACAGGGGGCTCAGCAATCAGCCCCAGCATTTT. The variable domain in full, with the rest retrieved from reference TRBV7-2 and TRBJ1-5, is GAGVSQSPSNKVTEKGKDVELRCDPISGHTALYWYRQSLGQGLEFLIYFQGNSAPDKSGLPSDRFSAERTGGSVSTLTIQRTQQEDSAVYLCASSFDRGLSNQPQHFGDGTRLSIL.

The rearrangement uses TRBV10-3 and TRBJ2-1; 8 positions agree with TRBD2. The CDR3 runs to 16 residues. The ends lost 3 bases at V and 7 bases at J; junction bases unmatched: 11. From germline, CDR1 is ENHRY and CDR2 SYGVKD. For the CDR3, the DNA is TGTGCCATCAGTGAAGCCGGGACTAGGAATATGAATGAGCAGTTCTTC. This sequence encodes CAISEAGTRNMNEQFF.

The CDR3 sequence: CASSQPKPPTPGLYGYTF. CDR3 DNA sequence: TGTGCCAGCAGCCAACCAAAGCCTCCGACACCGGGGTTGTATGGCTACACCTTC. The chain recombines TRBV11-3 with TRBJ1-2, with no clear D. The CDR3 is made up of 18 amino acids. Between the trimmed V and J ends, which lost 5 bases and 5 bases, there was a span of 27 bases. Germline V gene data show CDR1 as SGHNT and CDR2 as YENEEA.

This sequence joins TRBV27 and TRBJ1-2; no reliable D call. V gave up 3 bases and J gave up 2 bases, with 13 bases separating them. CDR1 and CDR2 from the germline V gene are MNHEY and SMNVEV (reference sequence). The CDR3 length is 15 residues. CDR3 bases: TGTGCCAGCAGTTTCATATCCAGGCCAAACTATGGCTACACCTTC. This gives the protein CASSFISRPNYGYTF.

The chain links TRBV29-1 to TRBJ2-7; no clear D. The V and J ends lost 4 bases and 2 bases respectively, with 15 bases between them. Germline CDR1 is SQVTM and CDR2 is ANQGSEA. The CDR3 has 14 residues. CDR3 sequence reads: CSVVVFTNTYEQYF. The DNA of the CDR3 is TGCAGCGTTGTCGTCTTTACAAACACCTACGAGCAGTACTTC.

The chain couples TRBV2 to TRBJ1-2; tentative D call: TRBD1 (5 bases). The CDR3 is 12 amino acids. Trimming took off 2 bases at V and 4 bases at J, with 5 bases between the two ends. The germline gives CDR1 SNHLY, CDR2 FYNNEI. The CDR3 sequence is CASSERGYGYTF. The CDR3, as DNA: TGTGCCAGCAGTGAAAGGGGCTATGGCTACACCTTC.

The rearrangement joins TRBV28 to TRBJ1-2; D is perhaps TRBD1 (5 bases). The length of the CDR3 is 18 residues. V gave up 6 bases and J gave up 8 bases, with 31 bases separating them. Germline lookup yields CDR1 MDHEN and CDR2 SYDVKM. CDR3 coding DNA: TGTGCCAGCAGCAATGATAGACCGCTTGGGGACTACATGGGCGGCTACACCTTC. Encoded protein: CASSNDRPLGDYMGGYTF.

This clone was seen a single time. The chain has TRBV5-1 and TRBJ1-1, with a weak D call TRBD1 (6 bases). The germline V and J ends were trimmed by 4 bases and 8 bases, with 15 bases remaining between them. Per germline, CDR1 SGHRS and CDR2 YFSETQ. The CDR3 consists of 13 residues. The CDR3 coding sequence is TGCGCCAGCAGCCCGGGGGGACAAAGAGAAGCTTTCTTT. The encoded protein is CASSPGGQREAFF.

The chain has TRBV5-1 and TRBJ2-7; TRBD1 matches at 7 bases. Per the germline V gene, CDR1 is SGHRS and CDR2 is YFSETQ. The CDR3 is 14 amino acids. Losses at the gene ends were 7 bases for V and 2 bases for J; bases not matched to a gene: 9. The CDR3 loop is CASYTSGTAYEQYF. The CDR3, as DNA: TGCGCCAGCTATACCTCCGGGACAGCCTACGAGCAGTACTTC. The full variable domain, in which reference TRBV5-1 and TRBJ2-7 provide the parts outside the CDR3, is KAGVTQTPRYLIKTRGQQVTLSCSPISGHRSVSWYQQTPGQGLQFLFEYFSETQRNKGNFPGRFSGRQFSNSRSEMNVSTLELGDSALYLCASYTSGTAYEQYFGPGTRLTVT.

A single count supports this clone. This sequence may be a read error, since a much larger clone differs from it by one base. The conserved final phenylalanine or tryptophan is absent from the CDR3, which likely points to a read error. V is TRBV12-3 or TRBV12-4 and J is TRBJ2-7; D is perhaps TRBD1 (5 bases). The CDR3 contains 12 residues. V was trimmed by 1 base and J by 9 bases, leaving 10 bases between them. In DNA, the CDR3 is TGTGCCAGCAGTTTAGTCGCAGGGCGGCAGTACCTC. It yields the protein CASSLVAGRQYL.

The CDR3 region is CASSLTGPFSLKLFF. In DNA, the CDR3 is TGTGCCAGCAGCCTGACAGGGCCTTTTTCTCTTAAACTGTTTTTT. The chain is built from TRBV7-2 and TRBJ1-4, with 7 bases matching TRBD1. From germline, CDR1 is SGHTA and CDR2 FQGNSA. The CDR3 loop spans 15 amino acids. Trimming at V came to 5 bases and at J to 11 bases, leaving 14 bases not matched to a gene.

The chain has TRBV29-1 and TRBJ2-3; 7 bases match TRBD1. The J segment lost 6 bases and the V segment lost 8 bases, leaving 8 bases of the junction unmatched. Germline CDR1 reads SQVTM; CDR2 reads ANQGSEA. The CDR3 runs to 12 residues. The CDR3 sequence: CSTVTGSDTQYF. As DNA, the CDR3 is TGCAGCACCGTGACAGGGTCGGATACGCAGTATTTT.

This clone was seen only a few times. The CDR3 bases are TGTGCCTGGAGTGTAGGGACAGGGAACACTGAAGCTTTCTTT. This encodes CAWSVGTGNTEAFF. The chain has TRBV30 and TRBJ1-1, with 8 bases lining up with TRBD1. The V and J ends lost 0 bases and 1 base, in that order; junction bases with no gene match: 1. Germline V gene lookup returns CDR1 GTSNPN and CDR2 SVGIG (reference sequence). The CDR3 length is 14 residues.

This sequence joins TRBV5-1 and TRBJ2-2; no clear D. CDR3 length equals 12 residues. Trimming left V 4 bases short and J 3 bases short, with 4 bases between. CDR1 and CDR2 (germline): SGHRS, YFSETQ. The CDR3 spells CASSPYTGELFF. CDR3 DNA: TGCGCCAGCAGCCCTTACACCGGGGAGCTGTTTTTT.

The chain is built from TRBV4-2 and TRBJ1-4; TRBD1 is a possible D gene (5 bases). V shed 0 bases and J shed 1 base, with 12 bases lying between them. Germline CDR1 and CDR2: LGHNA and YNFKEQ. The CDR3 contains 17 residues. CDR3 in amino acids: CASSQDLGVGTNEKLFF. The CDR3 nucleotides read TGTGCCAGCAGCCAAGATCTAGGGGTGGGAACTAATGAAAAACTGTTTTTT.